The present T cell receptor (beta chain) was sequenced within a study of blood T cells in healthy people across ages (dated by TCRdb to 2014 to 2015). Study-wide context: Template switching captured roughly one uniquely barcoded TCR beta cDNA molecule per two T cells in model experiments. The study measured age-related changes in TCR beta repertoire diversity using deep sequencing normalized with unique cDNA molecular identifiers. Donors were grouped into four age groups: young (average approximately 15 years), middle-aged (39), aged (about 60) and long-lived (over 80). For two donors (one aged 18 to 29 and one aged 80 or older), the study analyzed two additional independent replicas of 1 million unique cDNA reads from the same blood draw.

Donors were approximately 42 systemically healthy Caucasian individuals from Russia aged roughly 6 to 90 years. Each donor gave approximately 9.3 milliliters of peripheral blood, collected into EDTA-treated Vacutainer tubes. Ficoll-Paque density-gradient centrifugation was used to isolate PBMCs, with at least 6.5 million obtained per sample. Trizol reagent was used to extract total RNA from the PBMCs, yielding at least 6 micrograms per sample. The percentages of naive CD45RAhigh/CD27high T cells were determined by flow cytometry on a PBMC aliquot from every donor. The CDR3 covers 15 residues, taking in both the cysteine and the phenylalanine. Just CDR3 DNA is preserved here, 45 bases in frame from base 1. The V and J ends are trimmed by 6 bases and 0 bases, leaving 15 bases between them. CDR1 is given as SQVTM and CDR2 as ANQGSEA, both from the germline V gene. Preparation of the library involved 5' RACE. Data came from an Illumina HiSeq 2500. A second PCR of roughly 7 to 11 cycles was performed with a sample-barcoded 5' primer and a J-beta primer mix. A unique molecular identifier was introduced onto each TCR beta cDNA molecule by a template-switch 5' adaptor carrying 12 random nucleotides. At least 2.5 million CDR3-containing paired-end reads were obtained from each sample. All of the RNA was converted into first-strand cDNA using the Mint cDNA synthesis kit, with a TRBC-specific oligonucleotide serving as the primer. Following uracil-DNA glycosylase treatment, all cDNA underwent a first 18-cycle PCR with the universal primers M1SS and BC2_uni_R. For the original study's pipeline: Normalization of each sample was performed by random selection of 1 million high-quality reads, each carrying a distinct molecular identifier. Instead of being binned into consensus sequences, reads that shared molecular identifiers were thrown out. MiTCR, with a Q25 quality threshold and the strictest error-elimination algorithm, was used for CDR3 identification, clonotype clustering and error correction. A nonparametric unseen species model using Euler transformation provided a lower-bound estimate of total TCR beta diversity. The raw public reads went through TCRdb reprocessing: fastp at Q25, MiXCR clone calling, in-frame beta chains kept. Identical CDR3 protein sequences are pooled into one entry, listed with their most common genes and DNA. TCRdb, not the original authors, processed these V and J calls. The sample profile shows roughly 1 million distinct CDR3 sequences; 20% to 25% of them were found once. 0.75% of the sample comes from the top ten.

Summary of the overall study and its limitations: Observed TCR beta diversity correlated strongly with the percentage of naive T cells measured by flow cytometry. Observed TCR beta diversity per million T cells fell roughly linearly with age, and a significant reduction was already apparent by age roughly 41. Estimates of total diversity based on one million sequenced T cells were regarded as lower bounds and as underestimates. Bulk unsorted PBMC profiling prevented conclusive comparison of naive and antigen-experienced compartments. The CMV infection status of donors was not known, potentially confounding age-related changes in expanded clonotypes. Compared with the aged group, more naive CD4+ T cells, fewer expanded clones and increased TCR diversity were shown by the long-lived group, suggesting age selection.

Comments on this clonotype: Its antigen target is currently unknown. No quality values exist for individual bases; no much larger clone is one base distant.

The same sample was also studied in work on T cells of mothers and their children. According to the second study: Nine systemically healthy Caucasian individuals, comprising three mothers and their six children, were included as donors. cDNA synthesis consumed the entire amount of extracted RNA, loaded at approximately 1.6 ug RNA in each 15 ul reaction. In the second PCR, the M1S primer added sample barcodes and 2-4 random nucleotides. Over 8 million TCR beta CDR3 reads were obtained for each mother, and some 3 million reads were obtained for each child. Thymic selection similarly shapes TCR recombination output in related and unrelated pairs, with minor effect from inherited differences. Related mother-child pairs always showed normalized repertoire overlap that was slightly higher than in unrelated mother-child pairs, though the difference was never significant. No persistent microchimeric T cell clones were found, with a detection sensitivity of approximately 100 clones per million clonotypes. The study used deep NGS to compare TCR beta repertoires of mothers and children, seeking features distinguishing related mother-child pairs from unrelated individuals. On average, the children were roughly 12 +/- 4 years old, while the mothers were about 37 +/- 4 years old. Libraries were sequenced on Illumina HiSeq 2000 with 100+100 nt paired-end reads after adapter ligation with NEBNext reagents. To avoid cross-contamination, the mother libraries and the child libraries were prepared a month apart and sequenced in separate runs. Between about 500,000 and 2,100,000 distinct TCR beta clonotypes were identified per donor. Naive TCR beta clonotypes were estimated from low-frequency clonotypes matched to each donor's FACS-determined naive share, without sorting.

Specimen: blood. The rearrangement combines TRBV29-1 with TRBJ1-3, with the D gene not clear enough to name. This clonotype was obtained from a girl aged 2 to 10 in good health. For the CDR3, the sequence is CSVAVLLGSGNTIYF. In nucleotide form, the sequence is TGCAGCGTCGCGGTCCTTTTGGGCTCTGGAAACACCATATATTTT.